The rows below give T cell receptor beta chains drawn from one sample of a study of shared clonotypes between healthy human individuals. The method was immunoSEQ multiplex PCR; TCRdb's version includes in-frame clones alone and lacks a portion of them. The table records hundreds of thousands of clones, 80% to 95% of them present only once. The sequencing sample was made of naive CD8+ T cells sorted from blood. These receptors all stem from a man younger than 45 in good health. Each CDR3 is given with its conserved first and last residue. The order of the fields is D gene, clone size, V gene, J gene, CDR3 protein, CDR3 DNA. The D gene is left open where the match is weak. Clone size is given for some rows only: seen once, a few or many times, or a class if the clone is expanded.

d_gene: .
abundance: .
v_gene: TRBV29-1
j_gene: TRBJ2-7
CDR3aa: CSVEGPPAAYEQYF
CDR3nt: TGCAGCGTTGAAGGCCCCCCTGCAGCCTACGAGCAGTACTTC

d_gene: TRBD2
abundance: .
v_gene: TRBV7-2
j_gene: TRBJ2-7
CDR3aa: CASSLRASGNYEQYF
CDR3nt: TGTGCCAGCAGCCTGCGGGCTAGCGGGAACTACGAGCAGTACTTC

d_gene: .
abundance: once
v_gene: TRBV27
j_gene: TRBJ2-1
CDR3aa: CASSLPGETRNGQFF
CDR3nt: TGTGCCAGCAGTTTACCGGGAGAAACTAGGAATGGGCAGTTCTTC

d_gene: TRBD1
abundance: .
v_gene: TRBV15
j_gene: TRBJ2-7
CDR3aa: CATSRDRGQSYEQYF
CDR3nt: TGTGCCACCAGCAGGGATAGGGGACAGTCCTACGAGCAGTACTTC

d_gene: TRBD2
abundance: .
v_gene: TRBV19
j_gene: TRBJ2-7
CDR3aa: CASLGGPTYEQYF
CDR3nt: TGTGCCAGTTTGGGAGGGCCTACCTACGAGCAGTACTTC

d_gene: .
abundance: .
v_gene: TRBV11-2
j_gene: TRBJ2-7
CDR3aa: CASSLKPVRYEQYF
CDR3nt: TGTGCCAGCAGCTTGAAGCCCGTTCGCTACGAGCAGTACTTC

d_gene: .
abundance: .
v_gene: TRBV11-3
j_gene: TRBJ2-7
CDR3aa: CASSVGTTYEQYF
CDR3nt: TGTGCCAGCAGCGTGGGGACAACCTACGAGCAGTACTTC

d_gene: .
abundance: .
v_gene: TRBV27
j_gene: TRBJ2-1
CDR3aa: CASSSADYNEQFF
CDR3nt: TGTGCCAGCAGCTCAGCGGATTACAATGAGCAGTTCTTC

d_gene: TRBD1
abundance: few
v_gene: TRBV4-3
j_gene: TRBJ2-4
CDR3aa: CASSQDPTGTVNIQYF
CDR3nt: TGCGCCAGCAGCCAAGACCCTACCGGGACAGTCAACATTCAGTACTTC

d_gene: .
abundance: .
v_gene: TRBV2
j_gene: TRBJ2-1
CDR3aa: CASPLSSTNEQFF
CDR3nt: TGTGCCAGCCCACTGAGCAGCACCAATGAGCAGTTCTTC

d_gene: .
abundance: .
v_gene: TRBV29-1
j_gene: TRBJ2-7
CDR3aa: CSATEEVGGPNEQYF
CDR3nt: TGCAGCGCCACGGAAGAGGTAGGGGGACCCAACGAGCAGTACTTC

d_gene: .
abundance: .
v_gene: TRBV6-1
j_gene: TRBJ2-2
CDR3aa: CASSETAGVGELFF
CDR3nt: TGTGCCAGCAGTGAAACAGCCGGAGTCGGGGAGCTGTTTTTT

d_gene: .
abundance: .
v_gene: TRBV5-5
j_gene: TRBJ2-7
CDR3aa: CASSLTGSPYEQYF
CDR3nt: TGTGCCAGCAGCTTGACAGGTTCCCCCTACGAGCAGTACTTC

d_gene: .
abundance: .
v_gene: TRBV29-1
j_gene: TRBJ2-7
CDR3aa: CSVLAESSYEQYF
CDR3nt: TGCAGCGTCTTAGCGGAATCCTCCTACGAGCAGTACTTC

d_gene: .
abundance: .
v_gene: TRBV6-5
j_gene: TRBJ2-2
CDR3aa: CASSYGSGGTGELFF
CDR3nt: TGTGCCAGCAGTTACGGCAGTGGCGGCACCGGGGAGCTGTTTTTT

d_gene: .
abundance: .
v_gene: TRBV7-8
j_gene: TRBJ1-2
CDR3aa: CASSLGEPRQPNYGYTF
CDR3nt: TGTGCCAGCAGCTTAGGGGAACCCCGACAGCCCAACTATGGCTACACCTTC

d_gene: .
abundance: .
v_gene: TRBV7-9
j_gene: TRBJ1-2
CDR3aa: CASSSGEHGYTF
CDR3nt: TGTGCCAGCAGCTCAGGGGAGCATGGCTACACCTTC

d_gene: .
abundance: .
v_gene: TRBV25-1
j_gene: TRBJ2-7
CDR3aa: CASSSDSSESYEQYF
CDR3nt: TGTGCCAGCAGTTCGGACAGCTCAGAGTCCTACGAGCAGTACTTC

d_gene: .
abundance: .
v_gene: TRBV21-1
j_gene: TRBJ2-5
CDR3aa: CASSGELQETQYF
CDR3nt: TGTGCCAGCAGCGGAGAACTCCAAGAGACCCAGTACTTC

d_gene: .
abundance: once
v_gene: TRBV15
j_gene: TRBJ2-3
CDR3aa: CATSIRVDTQYF
CDR3nt: TGTGCCACCAGTATTCGGGTAGATACGCAGTATTTT

d_gene: .
abundance: .
v_gene: TRBV29-1
j_gene: TRBJ2-3
CDR3aa: CSVSDQITDTQYF
CDR3nt: TGCAGCGTTTCTGACCAAATCACAGATACGCAGTATTTT

d_gene: TRBD2
abundance: .
v_gene: TRBV7-9
j_gene: TRBJ2-1
CDR3aa: CASSSLEASTSGWGNEQFF
CDR3nt: TGTGCCAGCAGTTCATTAGAAGCCAGTACTAGCGGATGGGGCAATGAGCAGTTCTTC

d_gene: TRBD2
abundance: .
v_gene: TRBV5-6
j_gene: TRBJ2-7
CDR3aa: CASSLRLAGVYEQYF
CDR3nt: TGTGCCAGCAGCTTGAGGCTAGCGGGGGTCTACGAGCAGTACTTC

d_gene: TRBD2
abundance: .
v_gene: TRBV10-1
j_gene: TRBJ2-1
CDR3aa: CASSDSAGGIYNEQFF
CDR3nt: TGCGCCAGCAGTGATAGTGCGGGAGGCATATACAATGAGCAGTTCTTC

d_gene: .
abundance: .
v_gene: TRBV7-6
j_gene: TRBJ2-5
CDR3aa: CASSPRYQGYQETQYF
CDR3nt: TGTGCCAGCAGCCCAAGATATCAGGGTTACCAAGAGACCCAGTACTTC

d_gene: TRBD2
abundance: .
v_gene: TRBV5-1
j_gene: TRBJ2-7
CDR3aa: CASSLALWEGRTSYEQYF
CDR3nt: TGCGCCAGCAGCTTGGCGTTATGGGAGGGGCGAACCTCCTACGAGCAGTACTTC

d_gene: .
abundance: .
v_gene: TRBV28
j_gene: TRBJ1-5
CDR3aa: CASSFSFGDHQPQHF
CDR3nt: TGTGCCAGCAGTTTCAGCTTCGGGGATCATCAGCCCCAGCATTTT

d_gene: TRBD2
abundance: .
v_gene: TRBV28
j_gene: TRBJ2-1
CDR3aa: CASSLRLAGGSDEQFF
CDR3nt: TGTGCCAGCAGTTTACGCCTAGCGGGAGGTTCCGATGAGCAGTTCTTC

d_gene: .
abundance: .
v_gene: TRBV5-4
j_gene: TRBJ2-1
CDR3aa: CASSLVDDNEQFF
CDR3nt: TGTGCCAGCAGCTTGGTCGACGACAATGAGCAGTTCTTC

d_gene: TRBD2
abundance: .
v_gene: TRBV7-8
j_gene: TRBJ2-7
CDR3aa: CASSLDGEGLREQYF
CDR3nt: TGTGCCAGCAGTCTGGACGGGGAGGGGCTGCGCGAGCAGTACTTC

d_gene: .
abundance: .
v_gene: TRBV6-1
j_gene: TRBJ2-7
CDR3aa: CASRLPTSPIYEQYF
CDR3nt: TGTGCCAGCAGACTTCCCACCAGCCCTATCTACGAGCAGTACTTC

d_gene: TRBD1
abundance: .
v_gene: TRBV28
j_gene: TRBJ2-3
CDR3aa: CASTAGQGAADTQYF
CDR3nt: TGTGCCAGCACCGCGGGACAGGGGGCCGCAGATACGCAGTATTTT

d_gene: TRBD2
abundance: .
v_gene: TRBV14
j_gene: TRBJ2-5
CDR3aa: CASSQGLAKGRETQYF
CDR3nt: TGTGCCAGCAGCCAGGGACTAGCAAAGGGGCGAGAGACCCAGTACTTC

d_gene: TRBD2
abundance: .
v_gene: TRBV2
j_gene: TRBJ2-7
CDR3aa: CASSGQREKQYF
CDR3nt: TGTGCCAGCAGTGGGCAGCGGGAGAAGCAGTACTTC

d_gene: TRBD2
abundance: .
v_gene: TRBV27
j_gene: TRBJ2-3
CDR3aa: CASSSTGLARTDTQYF
CDR3nt: TGTGCCAGCAGTTCTACGGGACTAGCTCGCACAGATACGCAGTATTTT

d_gene: .
abundance: .
v_gene: TRBV27
j_gene: TRBJ2-2
CDR3aa: CASGGYTGELFF
CDR3nt: TGTGCCAGCGGGGGGTACACCGGGGAGCTGTTTTTT

d_gene: .
abundance: .
v_gene: TRBV5-4
j_gene: TRBJ2-4
CDR3aa: CASSLAGDIQYF
CDR3nt: TGTGCCAGCAGCTTGGCAGGGGACATTCAGTACTTC

d_gene: .
abundance: .
v_gene: TRBV27
j_gene: TRBJ2-1
CDR3aa: CASTTGLLEQFF
CDR3nt: TGTGCCAGCACTACAGGGCTCTTGGAGCAGTTCTTC

d_gene: .
abundance: .
v_gene: TRBV5-1
j_gene: TRBJ2-7
CDR3aa: CASSLASRDEQYF
CDR3nt: TGCGCCAGCAGCTTGGCCTCGAGGGACGAGCAGTACTTC

d_gene: .
abundance: .
v_gene: TRBV28
j_gene: TRBJ1-5
CDR3aa: CASSPSPHSNQPQHF
CDR3nt: TGTGCCAGCAGCCCTTCCCCCCATAGCAATCAGCCCCAGCATTTT

d_gene: .
abundance: .
v_gene: TRBV30
j_gene: TRBJ2-7
CDR3aa: CAWRAGGSGEQYF
CDR3nt: TGTGCCTGGAGGGCAGGAGGGTCTGGCGAGCAGTACTTC

d_gene: .
abundance: .
v_gene: TRBV29-1
j_gene: TRBJ2-7
CDR3aa: CSVEDRGNSYEQYF
CDR3nt: TGCAGCGTTGAAGATAGAGGAAACAGCTACGAGCAGTACTTC

d_gene: .
abundance: once
v_gene: TRBV10-2
j_gene: TRBJ1-5
CDR3aa: CASKKTVLGDQPQHF
CDR3nt: TGCGCCAGCAAAAAGACAGTCTTGGGTGATCAGCCCCAGCATTTT

d_gene: .
abundance: .
v_gene: TRBV7-8
j_gene: TRBJ2-2
CDR3aa: CASSLPAGELFF
CDR3nt: TGTGCCAGCAGCTTACCGGCCGGGGAGCTGTTTTTT